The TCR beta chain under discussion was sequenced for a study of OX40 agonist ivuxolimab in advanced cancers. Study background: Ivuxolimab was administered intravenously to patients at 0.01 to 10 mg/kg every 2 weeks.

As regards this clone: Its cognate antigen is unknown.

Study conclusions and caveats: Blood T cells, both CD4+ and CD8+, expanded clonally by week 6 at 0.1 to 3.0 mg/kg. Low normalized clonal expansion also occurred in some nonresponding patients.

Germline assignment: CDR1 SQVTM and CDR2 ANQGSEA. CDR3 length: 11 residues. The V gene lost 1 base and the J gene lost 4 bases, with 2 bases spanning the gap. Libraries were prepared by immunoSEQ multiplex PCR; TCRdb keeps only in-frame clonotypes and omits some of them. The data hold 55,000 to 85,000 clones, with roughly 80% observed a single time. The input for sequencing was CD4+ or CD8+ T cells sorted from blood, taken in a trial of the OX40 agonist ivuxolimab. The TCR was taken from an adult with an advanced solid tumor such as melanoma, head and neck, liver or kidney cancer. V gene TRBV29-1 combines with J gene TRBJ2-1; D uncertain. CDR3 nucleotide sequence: TGCAGCGTTGAAGGGTACAATGAGCAGTTCTTC. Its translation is CSVEGYNEQFF.